The entry that follows covers one T cell receptor beta chain sequence. This receptor's antigen is unknown. Per-base qualities were not stored, and no clone one base away is much larger. The sample belongs to a study of cytomegalovirus exposure and HLA in healthy donors (TCRdb year 2017). At the level of the whole study: According to an earlier analysis of several hundred of the donors, roughly 180 million T cells yielded 100 million or so unique TCR beta sequences and around 300 Gb of sequence data. An early release that covered about 600 HLA-typed donors contained about 290 gigabases of sequencing data and around 85 million unique TCR sequences. Of the approximately 400 genotyped donors, 70% to 90% were placed in the genetic ancestry cluster associated with self-reported Caucasian donors. The aim of the study was to test whether cataloging public T cell receptors could identify signatures of past pathogen exposure. Using immunosequencing, the study profiled T cell repertoires from 500 to 800 subjects and related those repertoires to cytomegalovirus serostatus. A separate validation cohort of about 110 different subjects was used in addition to the roughly 700-subject first cohort. To predict cytomegalovirus infection status, the study brought together high-throughput TCR immunosequencing, statistical association of individual TCRs with disease status, and machine learning. To study patterns of TCR occurrence, a later analysis re-analyzed previously published TCR beta repertoires from 550 to 800 donors and added high-resolution HLA genotyping. Rather than using new phenotypic data, the later analysis identified candidate immune exposures from TCR beta sequences and from how often those sequences occurred across donors. To decide whether each TCR beta V gene segment behaved as functional or pseudogenic, an earlier analysis of fewer than 750 of the donors relied on high-throughput TCR beta sequencing. Donor age, sex, ethnicity and CMV serostatus were compiled together with the repertoire data. A later genetic analysis took genome-wide SNP genotypes for about three fifths of the 666 donors and used that subset as a discovery cohort. All discovery cohort repertoires had been generated using a single sequencing platform. Both class I and class II loci were covered by HLA typing, at four-digit resolution. The number of donors typed differed by locus, with roughly 620-630 for A, B, C, DRB1 and DQB1, around 520 for DQA1, 606 for DPA1, and approximately 470 for DPB1. Because of strong linkage in the cohort, roughly five DR-DQ haplotypes were treated as single units for association and clustering. Among under 450 genotyped donors of the cohort, an average of 235,054 unique TCR beta nucleotide sequences were sequenced per donor, roughly 20% of them non-productive.

The full study reports these points: Strong co-occurrence of HLA alleles, especially DR and DQ, made assigning TCR associations to individual alleles difficult. Some IMGT-functional V segments, including TRBV6-2 and TRBV6-3, could not be distinguished by the 87-base-pair reads and were therefore excluded. In the study, 150 to 200 TCR beta chains were listed as associated with cytomegalovirus. In a later genetic analysis, a missense DCLRE1C variant was associated with V-gene and J-gene trimming of TCR beta chains, and the association was replicated in an independent cohort. The authors suggested that the approach could potentially be generalized to other disease states and immunological phenotypes. A further reported finding was that TCR beta sequences accurately predicted the HLA-A and HLA-B alleles for most subjects in the first cohort. Most CMV-associated TCR beta chains appeared to be HLA-restricted in a later analysis, and the HLA associations seemed to be driven largely by CMV exposure. A cluster of highly shared sequence variants was judged likely to be a technical artifact of the sequencing pipeline. In this cohort, only TCR beta chains were sequenced, and detectable features were limited by the absence of alpha or paired-chain data. Correlated functional status among segregating V segments might be attributable to linkage disequilibrium, but an unknown experimental factor could not be ruled out. According to a later analysis, TCR association rates differed among HLA loci, with DRB1 alleles showing the most associated TCRs and HLA-C alleles showing the fewest. The earlier analysis of fewer than 750 of the donors excluded roughly 17 rarely observed V segments, including chromosome 9 orphons, because counts were too low. In a later analysis, HLA-associated TCR beta chains were found to be more clonally expanded and to have lower generation probabilities than equally common non-associated chains. Compared with the roughly 670-donor mean, donors in an Asian-associated ancestry cluster had fewer N-insertions in productive TCRs, according to a later genetic analysis. HLA typing was unavailable for some donors at each locus, so association tests used only the typed subset. Most TCR sequences were observed very rarely across donors, whereas some public TCRs were present in many individuals. In an earlier analysis of 587 of the donors, most TCR beta V segments appeared in productive rearrangements about 87% or about 30% of the time, broadly matching IMGT annotations. In a later analysis, several top co-occurrence clusters were reported to appear linked to parvovirus B19, influenza, CMV and Epstein-Barr virus. Presence/absence analyses assumed roughly uniform sequencing depth across donors, an assumption that may not hold. CMV serostatus was the only immune exposure information available for the cohort. In both the original and validation cohorts, the classifier was reported to diagnose cytomegalovirus status with high specificity and sensitivity. Specific HLA alleles were associated with roughly 16,000 TCR beta sequences at a false discovery rate of 0.05 in a later analysis. A few of the identified cytomegalovirus-associated TCR beta chains were confirmed in vitro to be specific for cytomegalovirus antigens.

The germline ends are 19 bases apart after V is trimmed by 7 bases and J by 5 bases. From the germline V gene, CDR1 is SGHDN and CDR2 is FVKESK. Spanning cysteine to phenylalanine, the CDR3 consists of 15 amino acids. Only the CDR3 portion is preserved as DNA: 45 bases, with reading frame beginning at the first base. Library creation used the immunoSEQ multiplex PCR assay. For the multiplex PCR, a mixture combining 60 forward primers for TCR Vbeta segments and 13 reverse primers for TCR Jbeta segments was used. A multiplex PCR assay on genomic DNA amplified the CDR3 region of rearranged TCR beta genes. The amplified TCR beta libraries were sequenced on the Illumina HiSeq System as 87-base-pair reads. For the original study's pipeline: Across the 500 to 700 repertoires, a later analysis counted 78 million or so unique TCR beta chains, some 11 million of which were shared by at least two donors. Raw reads were error-corrected and collapsed into unique sequences with a nearest-neighbor algorithm that merged closely related sequences to remove PCR and sequencing errors. CDR3 sequences were aligned to IMGT reference sequences to assign V, D and J gene segments. For a sequence to be retained, a match of at least six nucleotides was required to both a V gene segment and a J gene segment. A rearrangement counted as productive if the CDR3 had no stop codons and remained in frame with V and J, and every other rearrangement counted as non-productive. Following IMGT convention, CDR3 was defined as the stretch from the second conserved V-encoded cysteine to the conserved J-encoded phenylalanine. In an earlier analysis of more than 550 of the donors, sequences lacking an unambiguous match to a single V gene segment were excluded. In an earlier analysis of some 590 of the donors, a V segment was called functional when productive rearrangements were above 56.7%, and segregating when the standard deviation between donors exceeded 5%. To diagnose cytomegalovirus status from the catalog of TCR beta chain sequences, a statistical classification framework was built. In a later analysis, V and J genes were assigned by comparing TCR nucleotide sequences against IMGT/GENE-DB human TR gene sequences. Using the TCRdist pipeline, a later analysis assigned CDR3 sequences along with most-parsimonious VDJ recombination scenarios. A later analysis defined each TCR beta chain by its CDR3 amino acid sequence plus V-gene family, and excluded reads lacking a unique V-gene family. A later analysis removed 500 to 600 highly shared, low-generation-probability nucleotide sequences to deal with suspected cross-contamination and a sequencing artifact. In a later analysis, a clonal expansion index was calculated for each public chain from normalized within-repertoire ranks of inferred template counts. Generation probabilities in a later analysis came from a VDJ recombination model fitted to out-of-frame rearrangements, and those results were checked against IGoR. Hypergeometric tests were used in a later analysis to score TCR-TCR, TCR-HLA and TCR-CMV co-occurrence, with a repertoire-size bias correction applied to the TCR pairs. In a later analysis, false discovery rates were estimated by permuting HLA or CMV assignments 20 times. In a later analysis, co-occurring TCRs were grouped using DBSCAN, and TCRdist sequence similarity was added for clustering within HLA-allele-positive subsets. Repertoires with fewer than 30,000 or more than 120,000 public chains were left out of co-occurrence clustering, as were about five repertoires with anomalous nucleotide sharing. Sourced from immuneACCESS, this table was stored by TCRdb with only in-frame sequences that have V and J called. A share of the clones is absent; for the studies checked, an unresolved V gene accounts for under half, and the remainder has no known explanation. D and trimming come from the DNA, and the V and J calls and clone size come from that table. The sample profile shows more than 90,000 clones; roughly 70% of them were found once. The ten largest clonotypes hold roughly a tenth of the sample.

The cohort consisted of approximately 690 healthy bone marrow donors. At the time of sampling, every cohort member was nominally healthy, though immune exposures that went unrecorded were likely present. The donor tested CMV seronegative and was one of the 352 seronegative cohort members. Every donor gave a peripheral blood sample, and the peripheral blood mononuclear cells from that sample were used for TCR beta sequencing. Genomic DNA extraction from the blood cell samples was performed with the Qiagen DNeasy Blood Extraction Kit. This sequence uses TRBV14 and TRBJ2-3; a tentative D match to TRBD1 spans 5 bases. The sequencing sample was made of PBMCs. The clonotype was recovered from a man aged 50-60 years in good health and CMV-seronegative. The nucleotide sequence reads TGTGCCAGCACCTCAGGGAAGGGTTATGGAGATACGCAGTATTTT. It codes for CASTSGKGYGDTQYF. Beyond the CDR3, the reference TRBV14 and TRBJ2-3 genes provide the residues; the full variable domain reads: EAGVTQFPSHSVIEKGQTVTLRCDPISGHDNLYWYRRVMGKEIKFLLHFVKESKQDESGMPNNRFLAERTGGTYSTLKVQPAELEDSGVYFCASTSGKGYGDTQYFGPGTRLTVL.